Following are 26 T cell receptor beta chains from one sample sequenced in a study of T cells of healthy individuals. Using its own MiXCR run on the 5' RACE reads, TCRdb lists one record per CDR3 protein. The sample holds around 53,000 distinct CDR3 sequences, about 15% seen once. The receptors shown here come from a human donor in good health.

The chain carries TRBV15 and TRBJ2-5; TRBD2 matches at 8 bases. Germline assignment: CDR1 LNHNV and CDR2 YYDKDF (reference sequence). The CDR3 loop spans 18 amino acids. Losses at the gene ends were 0 bases for V and 5 bases for J; bases not matched to a gene: 14. CDR3 loop: CATSRDPNSGGLRETQYF. CDR3 nucleotide sequence: TGTGCCACCAGCAGAGACCCAAATTCGGGAGGGCTTAGGGAGACCCAGTACTTC. The whole variable domain, remainder taken from reference TRBV15 and TRBJ2-5, is DAMVIQNPRYQVTQFGKPVTLSCSQTLNHNVMYWYQQKSSQAPKLLFHYYDKDFNNEADTPDNFQSRRPNTSFCFLDIRSPGLGDTAMYLCATSRDPNSGGLRETQYFGPGTRLLVL.

This clonotype was observed many times. The chain combines TRBV6-1 with TRBJ2-1, with a weak D call TRBD2 (6 bases). The V and J ends lost 1 base and 7 bases respectively, with 14 bases between them. Germline CDR1 MNHNS, CDR2 SASEGT. The CDR3 is made up of 15 amino acids. Here the CDR3 DNA reads TGTGCCAGCAGTGAAGAGAGGATGGGGAGGAATGAGCAGTTCTTC. This gives the protein CASSEERMGRNEQFF.

Remarks on this clonotype: It is unclear where the CDR3 begins or ends on the DNA, so no DNA is shown, and the CDR3 is as TCRdb lists it. The genes are TRBV3-2 and TRBJ2-7; TRBD1 is the table's D call and was not checked against the DNA. TRBV3-2 is noted as a pseudogene. The CDR3 has 16 residues if both end residues are counted. CDR3 amino acids: CASSQVGAGTIYEQYF.

The V and J genes are TRBV11-2 and TRBJ2-7; possible D gene TRBD1, 6 bases. Germline lookup yields CDR1 SGHAT and CDR2 FQNNGV. This CDR3 is 14 amino acids long. V dropped 0 bases and J dropped 3 bases, with 9 bases sitting between them. CDR3 nucleotides: TGTGCCAGCAGCTTAGAGGCCAGGGGCTACGAGCAGTACTTC. Translated: CASSLEARGYEQYF.

Note on this clonotype: A clone one base away is much larger, so this may be a read error. The chain links TRBV20-1 to TRBJ2-7; 9 positions match TRBD1. CDR1 and CDR2 (germline): DFQATT, SNEGSKA (reference sequence). This CDR3 has 14 amino acids. DNA of the CDR3: TGCAGTGCTGGCCGGGACAGGGTCTCCTACGAGCGGTACTTC. Amino acids: CSAGRDRVSYERYF.

The rearrangement uses TRBV30 and TRBJ2-7; perhaps TRBD2 as D (6 bases). Germline loops: CDR1 GTSNPN, CDR2 SVGIG (reference sequence). Trimming shortened V by 1 base and J by 6 bases, and 13 bases separated the two germline ends. The CDR3 runs 13 residues. CDR3 residues: CAWSETGGVEQYF. For the CDR3, the DNA is TGTGCCTGGAGTGAAACAGGAGGGGTCGAGCAGTACTTC.

V usage is TRBV19 and J usage is TRBJ1-2; D is undetermined. CDR1 is LNHDA and CDR2 is SQIVND in the germline V gene (reference sequence). CDR3 size: 15 residues. Trimming pared 4 bases from V and 1 base from J, leaving 13 bases between. In DNA form, the CDR3 reads TGTGCCAGTAGTACCCCCCACCAGGTTAACTATGGCTACACCTTC. The encoded protein is CASSTPHQVNYGYTF.

This clonotype has only a few counts. The chain recombines TRBV29-1 with TRBJ2-3; D unclear. This CDR3 comprises 15 residues. Deletions cut 4 bases from V and 4 bases from J, with 18 bases between. Germline CDR1 and CDR2: SQVTM and ANQGSEA. In nucleotides, the CDR3 is TGCAGCGTTGGGGTCCAATCGGTTTCCGCAGATACGCAGTATTTT. Protein: CSVGVQSVSADTQYF.

This clonotype appeared many times. The gene calls are TRBV20-1 and TRBJ2-5, with D perhaps matching TRBD2 (6 bases). CDR3 length: 13 amino acids. Trimming pared 3 bases from V and 2 bases from J, leaving 10 bases between. Germline V gene lookup returns CDR1 DFQATT and CDR2 SNEGSKA (reference sequence). In nucleotides, the CDR3 is TGCAGTGCTAGTTACCGGGAGCAAGAGACCCAGTACTTC. This gives the protein CSASYREQETQYF.

This clonotype was seen at least ten times. The V gene is TRBV4-3, the J gene TRBJ2-3; possibly TRBD2 for D (5 bases). The germline V gene has CDR1 LGHNA and CDR2 YSLEER. The CDR3 is 14 amino acids. V was pared by 0 bases and J by 5 bases, with 9 bases between. CDR3 nucleotides: TGCGCCAGCAGCCAAGATGACTATAGAGATACGCAGTATTTT. Translation: CASSQDDYRDTQYF.

This clonotype appeared many times. The chain combines TRBV3-1 with TRBJ2-5, with no clear D. From germline, CDR1 is LGHDT and CDR2 YNNKEL (reference sequence). Trimming took 4 bases from V and 2 from J, leaving 11 bases between them. The CDR3 is 14 residues long. This chain's CDR3 is CASSPSRFQETQYF. CDR3 sequence (DNA): TGTGCCAGCAGCCCAAGCAGGTTTCAAGAGACCCAGTACTTC.

This rearrangement joins TRBV5-5 to TRBJ2-7, with 14 bases aligning to TRBD2. This CDR3 contains 15 residues. The ends lost 4 bases at V and 5 bases at J; junction bases unmatched: 5. CDR1 and CDR2 (germline): SGHKS, YYEKEE (reference sequence). The CDR3 sequence: CASSTRTSGRNEQYF. CDR3 nucleotide sequence: TGTGCCAGCAGCACCCGGACTAGCGGGAGGAACGAGCAGTACTTC. The whole variable domain, remainder taken from reference TRBV5-5 and TRBJ2-7, is DAGVTQSPTHLIKTRGQQVTLRCSPISGHKSVSWYQQVLGQGPQFIFQYYEKEERGRGNFPDRFSARQFPNYSSELNVNALLLGDSALYLCASSTRTSGRNEQYFGPGTRLTVT.

This clonotype showed up just a few times. The genes are TRBV10-3 and TRBJ2-2; 11 bases are a match to TRBD1. Unmatched junction bases numbered 3, after V lost 3 bases and J lost 6 bases. CDR1 is ENHRY and CDR2 is SYGVKD in the germline V gene. The CDR3 is 15 residues long. DNA for the CDR3: TGTGCCATCAGTGACCCGGGACAGGGGGCCGGGGAGCTGTTTTTT. Translating it yields CAISDPGQGAGELFF.

This clonotype appeared many times. V and J are TRBV20-1 and TRBJ2-1; no firm D call. Per germline, CDR1 DFQATT and CDR2 SNEGSKA (reference sequence). Trimming pared 1 base from V and 9 bases from J, leaving 10 bases between. CDR3 length: 12 amino acids. The CDR3 here is CSARAVAGEQFF. The DNA of the CDR3 is TGCAGTGCTAGAGCAGTAGCTGGTGAGCAGTTCTTC.

This clonotype has only a few counts. The chain joins TRBV2 to TRBJ1-2; D gene uncertain. This CDR3 region has 14 residues. Germline CDR1 SNHLY, CDR2 FYNNEI. With 1 base removed from V and 8 bases from J, the gap between germline ends came to 14 bases. CDR3 in DNA: TGTGCCAGCAGTGAAGTAGTTATGGGAAGCGGCTACACCTTC. Protein product: CASSEVVMGSGYTF.

This clonotype was counted many times. The CDR3, as DNA: TGTGCCATCAGTGCGGGACAGGACACAGATACGCAGTATTTT. This gives the protein CAISAGQDTDTQYF. The chain is built from TRBV10-3 and TRBJ2-3, with 8 bases matching TRBD1. This CDR3 contains 14 residues. Germline CDR1 reads ENHRY; CDR2 reads SYGVKD. Trimming at V came to 4 bases and at J to 2 bases, leaving 2 bases not matched to a gene.

This clonotype was detected ten times or more. The V and J genes are TRBV4-3 and TRBJ1-5, with D unresolved. The germline V gene encodes CDR1 LGHNA and CDR2 YSLEER. The V end lost 1 base, the J end lost 4 bases, and 5 bases lay between the germline ends. The CDR3 is made up of 13 amino acids. The CDR3 loop reads CASSQGPNQPQHF. In DNA form, the CDR3 reads TGCGCCAGCAGCCAAGGTCCGAATCAGCCCCAGCATTTT.

The chain joins TRBV30 to TRBJ1-2, with 8 bases matching TRBD1. CDR3 size: 13 residues. Germline V gene data show CDR1 as GTSNPN and CDR2 as SVGIG (reference sequence). V lost 3 bases and J lost 7; bases outside the gene matches: 7. The CDR3 nucleotides are TGTGCCTGGAGCGAGGACAGGGCTGCTGGCTACACCTTC. This codes for CAWSEDRAAGYTF.

The V gene is TRBV20-1, the J gene TRBJ2-1; no clear D. The CDR3 has 13 residues. V was trimmed by 5 bases and J by 5 bases, leaving 13 bases between them. CDR1 DFQATT and CDR2 SNEGSKA come from the germline V gene (reference sequence). The CDR3 nucleotides read TGCAGTGCTCGACTTGCGGATAACAATGAGCAGTTCTTC. Amino acids: CSARLADNNEQFF.

This clonotype has only a few counts. The V and J genes are TRBV19 and TRBJ2-2, with 7 bases identical to TRBD2. CDR3 length equals 14 residues. The V gene end was trimmed by 3 bases and the J gene end by 6 bases; junction bases not matched to a gene: 4. Germline CDR1 LNHDA, CDR2 SQIVND (reference sequence). For the CDR3, the DNA is TGTGCCAGTAGTATCCAGGGAGGGGCCGGGGAGCTGTTTTTT. It codes for CASSIQGGAGELFF.

The chain uses TRBV4-3 and TRBJ2-6; D may be TRBD1 (6 bases). Per the germline V gene, CDR1 is LGHNA and CDR2 is YSLEER. CDR3 length equals 15 residues. The V gene lost 4 bases and the J gene lost 2 bases, with 9 bases spanning the gap. CDR3 loop: CASSPDRTGANVLTF. In DNA form, the CDR3 reads TGCGCCAGCAGCCCAGACAGGACTGGGGCCAACGTCCTGACTTTC.

This clonotype was observed many times. The chain recombines TRBV5-4 with TRBJ1-2, with D possibly TRBD1 on 6 matching bases. The CDR3 totals 14 residues. V gave up 3 bases and J gave up 2 bases, with 11 bases separating them. The germline gives CDR1 SGHNT, CDR2 YYREEE (reference sequence). The CDR3 coding sequence is TGTGCCAGCAGCTCCGGGACACTGAACTATGGCTACACCTTC. Protein sequence: CASSSGTLNYGYTF.

The sample holds many counts of this clonotype. The V gene is TRBV20-1, the J gene TRBJ2-3; D ambiguous. V lost 0 bases, J lost 9 bases, and 16 bases lay in between. Germline V gene lookup returns CDR1 DFQATT and CDR2 SNEGSKA (reference sequence). The CDR3 is 14 amino acids. CDR3 bases: TGCAGTGCTAGAGAAATTGTTGGGCAGGCAACGCAGTATTTT. Encoded protein: CSAREIVGQATQYF.

The chain joins TRBV20-1 to TRBJ1-1, with D uncertain. CDR3 length equals 10 residues. Germline V lookup: CDR1 DFQATT, CDR2 SNEGSKA (reference sequence). V was clipped by 6 bases and J by 13 bases, with 15 bases between them. The CDR3: CSAAGSDVFF. CDR3 nucleotides: TGCAGTGCAGCCGGCAGTGACGTTTTCTTT.

This clonotype was detected ten times or more. The chain has TRBV5-4 and TRBJ2-7, with 7 bases lining up with TRBD1. V lost 2 bases to trimming and J lost 4 bases; unmatched junction nucleotides: 12. Germline V gives CDR1 SGHNT, CDR2 YYREEE (reference sequence). This CDR3 spans 16 amino acids. In nucleotides, the CDR3 is TGTGCCAGCAGCTTAAAGGGGGCGAATACTAATTACGAGCAGTACTTC. It translates to CASSLKGANTNYEQYF. Drawing the rest from reference TRBV5-4 and TRBJ2-7, the complete variable domain is ETGVTQSPTHLIKTRGQQVTLRCSSQSGHNTVSWYQQALGQGPQFIFQYYREEENGRGNFPPRFSGLQFPNYSSELNVNALELDDSALYLCASSLKGANTNYEQYFGPGTRLTVT.

In this sample, this clonotype turned up many times. V and J are TRBV27 and TRBJ1-5, with D uncertain. This CDR3 contains 15 residues. Between the trimmed V and J ends, which lost 0 bases and 1 base, there was a span of 7 bases. From germline, CDR1 is MNHEY and CDR2 SMNVEV (reference sequence). This CDR3 reads CASSLSSVSNQPQHF. The CDR3 coding sequence is TGTGCCAGCAGTTTATCTTCGGTCAGCAATCAGCCCCAGCATTTT.